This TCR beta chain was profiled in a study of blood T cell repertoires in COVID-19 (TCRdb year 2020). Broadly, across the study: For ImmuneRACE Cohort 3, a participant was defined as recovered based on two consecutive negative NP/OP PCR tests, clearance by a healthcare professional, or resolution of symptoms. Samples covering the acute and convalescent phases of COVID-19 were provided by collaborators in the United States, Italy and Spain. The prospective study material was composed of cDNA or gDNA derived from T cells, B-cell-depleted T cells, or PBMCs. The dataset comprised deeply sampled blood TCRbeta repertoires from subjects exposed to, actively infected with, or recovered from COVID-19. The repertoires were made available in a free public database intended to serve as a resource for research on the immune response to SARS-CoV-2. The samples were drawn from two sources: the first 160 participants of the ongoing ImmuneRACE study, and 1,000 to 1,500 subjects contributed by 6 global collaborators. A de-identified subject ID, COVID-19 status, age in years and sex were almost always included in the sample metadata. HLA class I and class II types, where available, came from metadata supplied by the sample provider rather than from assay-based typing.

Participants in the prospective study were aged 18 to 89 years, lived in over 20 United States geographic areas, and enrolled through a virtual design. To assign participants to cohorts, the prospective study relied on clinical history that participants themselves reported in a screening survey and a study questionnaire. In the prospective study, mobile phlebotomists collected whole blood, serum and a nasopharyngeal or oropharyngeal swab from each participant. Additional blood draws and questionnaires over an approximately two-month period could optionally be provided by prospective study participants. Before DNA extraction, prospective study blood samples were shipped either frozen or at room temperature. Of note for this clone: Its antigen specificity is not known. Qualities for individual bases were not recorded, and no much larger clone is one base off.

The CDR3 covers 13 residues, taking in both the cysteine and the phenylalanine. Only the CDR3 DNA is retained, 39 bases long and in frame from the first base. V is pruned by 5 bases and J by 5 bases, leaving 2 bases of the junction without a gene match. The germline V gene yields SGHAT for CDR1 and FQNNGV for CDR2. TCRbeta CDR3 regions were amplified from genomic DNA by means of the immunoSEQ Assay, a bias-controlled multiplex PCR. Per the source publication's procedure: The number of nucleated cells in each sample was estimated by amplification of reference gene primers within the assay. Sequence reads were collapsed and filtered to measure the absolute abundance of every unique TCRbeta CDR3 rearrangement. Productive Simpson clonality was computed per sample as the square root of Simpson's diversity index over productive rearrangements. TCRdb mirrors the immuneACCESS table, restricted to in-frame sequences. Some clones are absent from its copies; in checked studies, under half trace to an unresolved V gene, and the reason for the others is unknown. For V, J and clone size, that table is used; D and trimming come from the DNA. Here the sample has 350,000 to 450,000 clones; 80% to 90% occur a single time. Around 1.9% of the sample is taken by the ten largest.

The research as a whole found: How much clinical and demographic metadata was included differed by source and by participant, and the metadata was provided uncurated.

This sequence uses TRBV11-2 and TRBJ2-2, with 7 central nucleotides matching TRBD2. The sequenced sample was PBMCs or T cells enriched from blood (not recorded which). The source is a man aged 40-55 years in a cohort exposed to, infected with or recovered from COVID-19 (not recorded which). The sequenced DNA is TGTGCCAGCAGCATTAGCGGGACCGGGGAGCTGTTTTTT. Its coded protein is CASSISGTGELFF.